This record covers a single T cell receptor (beta chain). The CDR3 loop spans 19 amino acids. V shed 0 bases and J shed 8 bases, with 26 bases lying between them. Germline assignment: CDR1 SGHVS and CDR2 FQNEAQ. This record belongs to a study of blood T cell repertoires in COVID-19. Measured with immunoSEQ multiplex PCR; TCRdb has only the in-frame clones, and not every one. In the table there are around 81,000 clones, roughly 86% of which are singletons. Sequences were obtained from peripheral blood. The rearrangement joins TRBV7-8 to TRBJ2-4, with D perhaps matching TRBD1 (5 bases). The clonotype originates from a man in his sixties or seventies with acute or convalescent COVID-19. The CDR3 here is CASSLARVRGLYLKDIQYF. CDR3 DNA: TGTGCCAGCAGCTTAGCTCGGGTTAGGGGTTTATATCTGAAGGACATTCAGTACTTC.